This T cell receptor (beta chain) was identified during a study of CD8 T cells in ankylosing spondylitis. Study-wide findings and caveats: Typical of ankylosing spondylitis blood, it appeared, was a TCR beta motif of roughly eight highly homologous variants.

Quantitative 5'-RACE with molecular barcodes generated TCR beta libraries. MiXCR, applied by TCRdb to the 5' RACE reads, yields one record per CDR3 protein. The sample includes under 850,000 distinct CDR3 sequences, around 20% of them seen just once. This clonotype was seen only a few times. Its antigen is unidentified. This sequence originates from a male donor with ankylosing spondylitis. Input material: blood, either unsorted or a sorted T cell fraction (not recorded which).

CDR3 coding DNA: TGCGCCAGCAGCTTGGTGCCCACGGTTCAAGAGACCCAGTACTTC. Amino acid sequence: CASSLVPTVQETQYF. V and J are TRBV5-1 and TRBJ2-5, with D unclear. Trimming cost V 0 bases and J 2 bases, with 11 bases left between them. The CDR3 spans 15 residues. Germline assignment: CDR1 SGHRS and CDR2 YFSETQ.